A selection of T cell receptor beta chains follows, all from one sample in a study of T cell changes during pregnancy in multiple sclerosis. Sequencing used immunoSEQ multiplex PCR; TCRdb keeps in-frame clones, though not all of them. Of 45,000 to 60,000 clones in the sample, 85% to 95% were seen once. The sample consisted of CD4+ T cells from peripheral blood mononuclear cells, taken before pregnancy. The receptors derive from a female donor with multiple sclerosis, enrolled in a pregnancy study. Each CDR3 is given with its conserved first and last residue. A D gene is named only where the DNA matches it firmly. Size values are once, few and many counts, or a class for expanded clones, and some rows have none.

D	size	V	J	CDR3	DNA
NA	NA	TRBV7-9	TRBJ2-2	CASSFFQGTAGELFF	TGTGCCAGCAGCTTTTTCCAGGGTACGGCCGGGGAGCTGTTTTTT
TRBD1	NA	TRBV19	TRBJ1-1	CASSPSVPGQAAEAFF	TGTGCCAGTAGTCCATCTGTCCCAGGACAGGCGGCTGAAGCTTTCTTT
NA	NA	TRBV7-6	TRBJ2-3	CASSYSGGSTDTQYF	TGTGCCAGCAGCTATAGCGGAGGAAGCACAGATACGCAGTATTTT
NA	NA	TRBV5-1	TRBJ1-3	CASSLAPVDSGNTIYF	TGCGCCAGCAGCTTGGCCCCAGTCGACTCTGGAAACACCATATATTTT
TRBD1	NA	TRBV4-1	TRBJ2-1	CASSSVIQDRGFNEQFF	TGCGCCAGCAGCTCCGTCATCCAGGACAGGGGTTTCAATGAGCAGTTCTTC
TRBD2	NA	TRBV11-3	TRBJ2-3	CASSFSSGSIDTQYF	TGTGCCAGCAGCTTTTCTAGCGGGAGCATCGATACGCAGTATTTT
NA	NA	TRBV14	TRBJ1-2	CASSQEQGGYGYTF	TGTGCCAGCAGCCAAGAGCAGGGCGGCTATGGCTACACCTTC
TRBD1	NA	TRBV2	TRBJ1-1	CASRGQMNTEAFF	TGTGCCAGCAGGGGACAGATGAACACTGAAGCTTTCTTT
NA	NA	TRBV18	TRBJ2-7	CASSPQNFYEQYF	TGTGCCAGCTCACCACAGAACTTCTACGAGCAGTACTTC
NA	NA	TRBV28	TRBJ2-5	CASSLAGSRSETQYF	TGTGCCAGCAGTTTAGCAGGGTCGAGGTCGGAGACCCAGTACTTC
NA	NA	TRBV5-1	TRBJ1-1	CASSDIPDTEAFF	TGCGCCAGCAGCGACATTCCCGACACTGAAGCTTTCTTT
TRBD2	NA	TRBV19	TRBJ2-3	CASTRGGPGTDTQYF	TGTGCCAGTACCCGCGGGGGGCCAGGCACAGATACGCAGTATTTT
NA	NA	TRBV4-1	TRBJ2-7	CASSQLLAPTHEQYF	TGCGCCAGCAGCCAGCTACTAGCACCTACACACGAGCAGTACTTC
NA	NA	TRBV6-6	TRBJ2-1	CATGLGREGEYNEQFF	TGTGCCACGGGTCTCGGGCGGGAAGGGGAGTACAATGAGCAGTTCTTC
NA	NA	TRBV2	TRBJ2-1	CASRASAGGEQFF	TGTGCCAGCAGGGCTTCGGCTGGGGGGGAGCAGTTCTTC
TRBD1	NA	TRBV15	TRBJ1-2	CATSRDIGTGINYGYTF	TGTGCCACCAGCAGAGATATCGGGACAGGGATTAACTATGGCTACACCTTC
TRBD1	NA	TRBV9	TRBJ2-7	CASSAVGQGTEQYF	TGTGCCAGCAGCGCAGTCGGACAGGGGACCGAGCAGTACTTC
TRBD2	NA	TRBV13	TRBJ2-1	CASSLGGDYYNEQFF	TGTGCCAGCAGCTTAGGAGGGGACTATTACAATGAGCAGTTCTTC
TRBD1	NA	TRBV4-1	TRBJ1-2	CASSQAAGGANGYTF	TGCGCCAGCAGCCAAGCTGCAGGGGGCGCGAATGGCTACACCTTC
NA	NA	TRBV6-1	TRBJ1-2	CASKVLDNYYGYTF	TGTGCCAGCAAAGTTTTAGACAATTACTATGGCTACACCTTC
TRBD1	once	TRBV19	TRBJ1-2	CASSIAPDRGNGYTF	TGTGCCAGTAGTATAGCCCCGGACAGGGGGAATGGCTACACCTTC
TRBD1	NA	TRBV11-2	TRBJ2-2	CASRRQGATYTGELFF	TGTGCCAGCAGAAGACAGGGGGCGACCTACACCGGGGAGCTGTTTTTT
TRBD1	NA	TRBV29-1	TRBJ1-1	CSAGTGVGTEAFF	TGCAGCGCCGGGACAGGGGTCGGCACTGAAGCTTTCTTT
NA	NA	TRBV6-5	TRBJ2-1	CASSGPLYNEQFF	TGTGCCAGCAGTGGGCCTTTGTACAATGAGCAGTTCTTC
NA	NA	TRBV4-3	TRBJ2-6	CASSQDPGFNSGANVLTF	TGCGCCAGCAGCCAAGACCCCGGGTTTAACTCTGGGGCCAACGTCCTGACTTTC
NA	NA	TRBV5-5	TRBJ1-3	CASSLDEAVDGNTIYF	TGTGCCAGCAGCTTGGACGAGGCGGTCGATGGAAACACCATATATTTT
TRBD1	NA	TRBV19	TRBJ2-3	CASSIGQGVADTQYF	TGTGCCAGTAGTATAGGACAGGGGGTAGCAGATACGCAGTATTTT
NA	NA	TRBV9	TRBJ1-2	CASSVVGQSSGYTF	TGTGCCAGCAGCGTAGTTGGCCAGTCAAGTGGCTACACCTTC
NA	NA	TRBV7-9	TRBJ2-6	CASSFPTGTGGANVLTF	TGTGCCAGCAGCTTCCCCACAGGGACGGGTGGGGCCAACGTCCTGACTTTC
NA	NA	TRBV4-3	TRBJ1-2	CASSQHITPAGGYTF	TGCGCCAGCAGCCAACATATAACGCCAGCAGGGGGCTACACCTTC
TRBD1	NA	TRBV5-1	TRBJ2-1	CASSATGQPHNEQFF	TGCGCCAGCAGCGCCACGGGACAGCCCCACAATGAGCAGTTCTTC
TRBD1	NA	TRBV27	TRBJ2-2	CASRLRGLGAGELFF	TGTGCCAGCAGGTTGAGGGGGCTTGGGGCCGGGGAGCTGTTTTTT
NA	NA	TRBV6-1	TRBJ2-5	CASSEGGRAFQETQYF	TGTGCCAGCAGTGAAGGGGGGCGGGCATTCCAAGAGACCCAGTACTTC
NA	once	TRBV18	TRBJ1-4	CASSPPGLATNEKLFF	TGTGCCAGCTCACCACCGGGCCTGGCAACTAATGAAAAACTGTTTTTT
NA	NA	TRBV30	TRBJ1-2	CAWSRGGSGGYTF	TGTGCCTGGAGTCGAGGGGGATCAGGTGGCTACACCTTC
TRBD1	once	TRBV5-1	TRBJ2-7	CASRTGGGYEQYF	TGCGCCAGCCGAACAGGGGGCGGCTACGAGCAGTACTTC
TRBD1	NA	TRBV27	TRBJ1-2	CASSLYRQGSYTF	TGTGCCAGCAGTCTCTACCGACAGGGAAGCTACACCTTC
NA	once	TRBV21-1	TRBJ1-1	CASSTQTDLNTEAFF	TGTGCCAGCAGCACCCAGACAGATTTGAACACTGAAGCTTTCTTT
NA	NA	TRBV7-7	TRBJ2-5	CASSLGGGITLQETQYF	TGTGCCAGCAGCTTAGGCGGCGGCATAACCCTTCAAGAGACCCAGTACTTC
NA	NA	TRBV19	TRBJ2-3	CASSIDQGAADTQYF	TGTGCCAGTAGTATTGACCAGGGTGCAGCAGATACGCAGTATTTT
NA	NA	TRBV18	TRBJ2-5	CASSPSARAQETQYF	TGTGCCAGCTCACCCTCGGCGAGGGCGCAAGAGACCCAGTACTTC
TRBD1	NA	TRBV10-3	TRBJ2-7	CAISELGTGEQYF	TGTGCCATCAGTGAGTTAGGGACAGGCGAGCAGTACTTC
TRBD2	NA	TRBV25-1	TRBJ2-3	CASGPTGRDYTDTQYF	TGTGCCAGCGGCCCAACGGGGCGGGACTACACAGATACGCAGTATTTT
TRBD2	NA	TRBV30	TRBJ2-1	CAWKSGAAYNEQFF	TGTGCCTGGAAGAGCGGGGCCGCCTACAATGAGCAGTTCTTC
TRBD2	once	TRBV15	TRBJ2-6	CATSREGGRISGANVLTF	TGTGCCACCAGCAGAGAGGGAGGGCGTATCTCTGGGGCCAACGTCCTGACTTTC
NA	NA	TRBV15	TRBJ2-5	CATSRGADGETQYF	TGTGCCACCAGCAGAGGGGCAGATGGTGAGACCCAGTACTTC
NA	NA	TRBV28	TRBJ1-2	CASTLTGTYGYTF	TGTGCCAGCACTTTGACAGGTACCTATGGCTACACCTTC
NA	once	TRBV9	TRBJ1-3	CASSVVDTSGNTIYF	TGTGCCAGCAGCGTAGTGGACACCTCTGGAAACACCATATATTTT
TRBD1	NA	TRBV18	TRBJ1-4	CASSRQGGEKLFF	TGTGCCAGCTCTCGACAGGGGGGTGAAAAACTGTTTTTT
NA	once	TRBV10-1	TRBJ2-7	CASSRRGLIYEQYF	TGCGCCAGCAGTCGAAGAGGGCTTATCTACGAGCAGTACTTC
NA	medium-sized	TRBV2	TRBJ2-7	CASSRDFSYEQYF	TGTGCCAGCAGTCGGGACTTCTCCTACGAGCAGTACTTC
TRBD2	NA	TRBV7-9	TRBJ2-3	CASSLGGGAGVTDTQYF	TGTGCCAGCAGCTTAGGCGGGGGGGCTGGTGTAACAGATACGCAGTATTTT
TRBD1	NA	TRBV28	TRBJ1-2	CASSRGQGSYGYTF	TGTGCCAGCAGTAGGGGACAGGGCTCCTATGGCTACACCTTC
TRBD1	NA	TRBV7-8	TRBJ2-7	CASSGRQGAYEQYF	TGTGCCAGCAGCGGTCGACAGGGGGCTTACGAGCAGTACTTC
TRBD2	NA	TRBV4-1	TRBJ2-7	CASSQEGTVSGRAGEQYF	TGCGCCAGCAGCCAAGAAGGGACGGTGAGCGGGAGGGCCGGAGAGCAGTACTTC
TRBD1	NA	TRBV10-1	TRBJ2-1	CASSRVLGGQGTRIVAYNEQFF	TGCGCCAGCAGCCGAGTCCTAGGGGGACAGGGTACTAGAATCGTCGCCTACAATGAGCAGTTCTTC
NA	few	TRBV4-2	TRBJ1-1	CASSQGVWMTRRSEAFF	TGTGCCAGCAGCCAAGGGGTCTGGATGACACGTAGGTCTGAAGCTTTCTTT
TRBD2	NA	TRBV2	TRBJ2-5	CASRRRENETQYF	TGTGCCAGCAGAAGGCGGGAGAACGAGACCCAGTACTTC